The T cell receptor beta chain described here comes from a study of beta chain features in type 1 diabetes. Whole-study findings and limits: Junctions at VDJ sites from type 1 diabetes patients had fewer insertions and more deletions. The naive, central memory and Treg TCRB repertoires showed an apparent similarity that was greater among patients than among healthy donors. There was a moderate but significant shortening of TCRB CDR3s in all four CD4+ subsets of Type 1 diabetes patients.

As regards this clone: No antigen is known for it.

Investigators reverse transcribed all isolated RNA, so they sequenced expressed TCRB transcripts. Here immunoSEQ multiplex PCR was the method, and the copy in TCRdb shows in-frame clones only, minus some. Here the sample spans more than 250,000 clones, roughly an eighth being singletons. It was one heparinised blood draw, averaging roughly 120 mL, that each donor gave. This CDR3 is 15 amino acids long. The V gene's germline CDR1 is KGHSY and CDR2 FQNENV. The ends lost 6 bases at V and 0 bases at J; junction bases unmatched: 6. This chain connects TRBV16 to TRBJ1-2, with 8 bases fitting TRBD1. The origin of this receptor is a young man with type 1 diabetes. Sequencing was carried out using naive CD4+ T cells from blood. The CDR3 coding sequence is TGTGCCAGCAGACATTCGGACAGGGCTAACTATGGCTACACCTTC. Protein product: CASRHSDRANYGYTF. Full variable domain (remainder filled in from reference TRBV16 and TRBJ1-2): GEEVAQTPKHLVRGEGQKAKLYCAPIKGHSYVFWYQQVLKNEFKFLISFQNENVFDETGMPKERFSAKCLPNSPCSLEIQATKLEDSAVYFCASRHSDRANYGYTFGSGTRLTVV.